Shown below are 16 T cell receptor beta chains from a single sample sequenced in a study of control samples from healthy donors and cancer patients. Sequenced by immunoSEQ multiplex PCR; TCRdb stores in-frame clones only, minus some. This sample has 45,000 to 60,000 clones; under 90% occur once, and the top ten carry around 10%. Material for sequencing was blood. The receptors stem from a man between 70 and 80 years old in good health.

The CDR3 region has the DNA TGTGCCAGCAGTTTAGGGTTTACGACTGAAGCTTTCTTT. The encoded protein is CASSLGFTTEAFF. The V call is TRBV27, the J call TRBJ1-1; D not certain. CDR1 MNHEY and CDR2 SMNVEV come from the germline V gene (reference sequence). Trimming cost V 2 bases and J 5 bases, with 9 bases left between them. The length of the CDR3 is 13 residues.

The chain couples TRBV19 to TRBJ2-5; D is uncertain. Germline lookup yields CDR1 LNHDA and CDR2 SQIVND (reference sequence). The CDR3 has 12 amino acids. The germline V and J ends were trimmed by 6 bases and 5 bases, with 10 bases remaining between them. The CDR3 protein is CASRSIGETQYF. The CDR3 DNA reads TGTGCCAGTAGGTCTATCGGGGAGACCCAGTACTTC.

CDR3 protein: CASSLSPAGQYF. The CDR3, as DNA: TGTGCCAGCAGTTTATCCCCAGCCGGGCAGTACTTC. The rearrangement links TRBV12-3 or TRBV12-4 to TRBJ2-7, with D uncertain. This CDR3 contains 12 residues. V was cut by 2 bases and J by 9 bases, with 11 bases left in between.

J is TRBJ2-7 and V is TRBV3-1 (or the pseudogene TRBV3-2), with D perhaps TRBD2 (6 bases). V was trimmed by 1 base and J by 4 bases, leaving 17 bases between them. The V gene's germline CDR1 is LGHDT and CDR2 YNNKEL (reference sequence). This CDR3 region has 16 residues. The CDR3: CASSQGGPGGGYEQYF. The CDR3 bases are TGTGCCAGCAGCCAAGGCGGGCCAGGAGGAGGGTACGAGCAGTACTTC.

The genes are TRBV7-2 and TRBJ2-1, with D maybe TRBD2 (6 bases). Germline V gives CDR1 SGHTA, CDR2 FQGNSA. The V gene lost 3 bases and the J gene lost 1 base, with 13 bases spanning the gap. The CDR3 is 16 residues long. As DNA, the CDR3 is TGTGCCAGCAGCTTTTTAGCGGTAGTTTCCTACAATGAGCAGTTCTTC. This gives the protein CASSFLAVVSYNEQFF.

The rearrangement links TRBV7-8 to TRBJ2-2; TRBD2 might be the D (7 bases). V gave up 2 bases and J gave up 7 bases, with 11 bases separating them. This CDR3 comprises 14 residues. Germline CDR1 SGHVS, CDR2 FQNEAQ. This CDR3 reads CASSLYGGLGELFF. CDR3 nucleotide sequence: TGTGCCAGCAGCTTATACGGGGGGCTCGGGGAGCTGTTTTTT.

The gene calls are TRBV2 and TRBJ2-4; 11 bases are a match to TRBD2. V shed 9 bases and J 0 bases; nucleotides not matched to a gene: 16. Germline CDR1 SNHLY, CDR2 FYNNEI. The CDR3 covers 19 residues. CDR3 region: CASSPSGLAVILAKNIQYF. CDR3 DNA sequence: TGTGCCAGTAGTCCCTCGGGACTAGCGGTTATCCTAGCCAAAAACATTCAGTACTTC.

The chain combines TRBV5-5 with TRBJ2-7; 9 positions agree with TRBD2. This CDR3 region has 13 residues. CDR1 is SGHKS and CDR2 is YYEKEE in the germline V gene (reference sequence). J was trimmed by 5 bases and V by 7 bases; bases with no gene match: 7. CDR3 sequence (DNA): TGTGCCAGCGGCGGGAGGGGATCCCACGAGCAGTACTTC. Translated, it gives CASGGRGSHEQYF.

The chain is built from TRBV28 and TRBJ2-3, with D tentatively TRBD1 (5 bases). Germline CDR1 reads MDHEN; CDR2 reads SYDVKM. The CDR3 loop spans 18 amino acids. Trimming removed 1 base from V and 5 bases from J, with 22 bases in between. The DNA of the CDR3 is TGTGCCAGCAGTTTATTCCACTCTAGGGGCGGCAAAAAAGATACGCAGTATTTT. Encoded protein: CASSLFHSRGGKKDTQYF.

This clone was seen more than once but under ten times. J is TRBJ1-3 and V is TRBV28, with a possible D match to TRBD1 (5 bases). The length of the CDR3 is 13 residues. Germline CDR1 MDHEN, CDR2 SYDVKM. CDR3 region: CANQGGAGNTIYF. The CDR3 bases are TGTGCGAACCAGGGCGGCGCTGGAAACACCATATATTTT.

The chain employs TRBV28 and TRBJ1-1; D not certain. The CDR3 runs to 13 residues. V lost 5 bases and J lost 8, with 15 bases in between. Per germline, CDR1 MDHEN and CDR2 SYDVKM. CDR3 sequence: CASSEAGGVEAFF. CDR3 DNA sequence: TGTGCCAGCAGTGAAGCTGGCGGGGTGGAAGCTTTCTTT.

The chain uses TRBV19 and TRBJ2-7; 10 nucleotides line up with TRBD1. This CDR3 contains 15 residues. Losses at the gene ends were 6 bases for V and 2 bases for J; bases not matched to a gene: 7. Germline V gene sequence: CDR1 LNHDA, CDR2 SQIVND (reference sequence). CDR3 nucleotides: TGTGCCAGTAGCAGAGGCGACAGGGGGCCCTACGAGCAGTACTTC. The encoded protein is CASSRGDRGPYEQYF.

Here the CDR3 DNA reads TGTGCCAGCAGTTTACCGGGACTAGCGGGAGGGAAGTTCTTC. Protein product: CASSLPGLAGGKFF. The chain is built from TRBV28 and TRBJ2-1; 16 bases align to TRBD2. V was clipped by 2 bases and J by 14 bases; unmatched bases: 3. The CDR3 is made up of 14 amino acids. Germline V gene data show CDR1 as MDHEN and CDR2 as SYDVKM.

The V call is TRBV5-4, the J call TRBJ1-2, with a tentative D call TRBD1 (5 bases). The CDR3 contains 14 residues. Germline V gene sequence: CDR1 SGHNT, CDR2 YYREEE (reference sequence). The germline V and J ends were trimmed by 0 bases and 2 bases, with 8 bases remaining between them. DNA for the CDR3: TGTGCCAGCAGCTTGGTTGCAGGGAACTATGGCTACACCTTC. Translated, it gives CASSLVAGNYGYTF.

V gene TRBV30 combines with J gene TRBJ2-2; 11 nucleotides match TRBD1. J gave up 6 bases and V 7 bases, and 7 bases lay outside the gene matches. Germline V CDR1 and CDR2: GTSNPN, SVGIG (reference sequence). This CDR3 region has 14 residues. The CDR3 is CASPGQGVPGELFF. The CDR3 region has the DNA TGTGCCTCCCCGGGACAGGGGGTCCCCGGGGAGCTGTTTTTT.

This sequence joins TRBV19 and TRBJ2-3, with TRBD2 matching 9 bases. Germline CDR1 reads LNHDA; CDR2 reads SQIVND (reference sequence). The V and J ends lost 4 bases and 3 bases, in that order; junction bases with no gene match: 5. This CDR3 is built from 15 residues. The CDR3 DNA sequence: TGTGCCAGTAGTACTGTAGCGGGGGAGACAGATACGCAGTATTTT. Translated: CASSTVAGETDTQYF. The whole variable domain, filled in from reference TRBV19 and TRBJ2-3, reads DGGITQSPKYLFRKEGQNVTLSCEQNLNHDAMYWYRQDPGQGLRLIYYSQIVNDFQKGDIAEGYSVSREKKESFPLTVTSAQKNPTAFYLCASSTVAGETDTQYFGPGTRLTVL.